The rows below give T cell receptor beta chains drawn from one sample of a study of spatial heterogeneity in lung cancer. TCRdb analysed the 5' RACE reads with MiXCR anew, one entry per CDR3 protein. The sample lists under 150,000 distinct CDR3 sequences, 10% to 15% occurring once. The sample was PBMCs, taken at follow-up. These TCRs come from a male donor with early-stage non-small cell lung cancer. CDR3s include the opening cysteine and the closing phenylalanine or tryptophan. Each record gives: D gene, clone size, V gene, J gene, CDR3 protein, CDR3 DNA. The D gene is left open where the match is weak. Size values are once, few and many counts, or a class for expanded clones, and some rows have none.

TRBD1	.	TRBV20-1	TRBJ1-4	CSARMGQGLFFMEKLFF	TGCAGTGCTAGGATGGGACAGGGGCTCTTCTTTATGGAAAAACTGTTTTTT
.	.	TRBV29-1	TRBJ2-3	CSVRGLNTDTQYF	TGCAGCGTCCGTGGACTTAACACAGATACGCAGTATTTT
.	few	TRBV28	TRBJ1-4	CASKNQGGNEKLFF	TGTGCCAGCAAGAATCAGGGAGGTAATGAAAAACTGTTTTTT
TRBD1	many	TRBV30	TRBJ1-2	CAWSTMQTRGPKYGYTF	TGTGCCTGGAGTACTATGCAGACCAGGGGGCCAAAGTATGGCTACACCTTC
.	.	TRBV5-5	TRBJ1-5	CASSAGTFMDQPQHF	TGTGCCAGCAGCGCTGGGACTTTCATGGATCAGCCCCAGCATTTT
.	.	TRBV27	TRBJ1-5	CASSLGGTNQPQHF	TGTGCCAGCAGTTTAGGGGGGACCAATCAGCCCCAGCATTTT
.	few	TRBV20-1	TRBJ2-5	CSALPVGRETQYF	TGCAGTGCCCTTCCAGTGGGCAGAGAGACCCAGTACTTC
TRBD2	many	TRBV24-1	TRBJ2-5	CATSDLSPSGDATQYF	TGTGCCACCAGTGATTTGAGTCCTAGCGGGGACGCGACCCAGTACTTC
.	few	TRBV5-4	TRBJ2-5	CASSLEATQETQYF	TGTGCCAGCAGCTTGGAGGCCACTCAAGAGACCCAGTACTTC
TRBD2	many	TRBV7-9	TRBJ2-3	CASTNPTSGATDTQYF	TGTGCCAGCACCAACCCGACTAGCGGGGCCACAGATACGCAGTATTTT
.	few	TRBV6-5	TRBJ1-2	CASKLLEGVSYGYTF	TGTGCCAGCAAATTATTGGAGGGGGTCTCCTATGGCTACACCTTC
.	.	TRBV14	TRBJ1-1	CASSLGEGAFF	TGTGCCAGCAGCCTCGGGGAAGGAGCTTTCTTT
.	.	TRBV28	TRBJ1-5	CASSSSQPQHF	TGTGCCAGCAGTTCCTCGCAGCCCCAGCATTTT
TRBD1	few	TRBV24-1	TRBJ1-2	CATRDRADGYTF	TGTGCCACCAGGGACAGGGCCGATGGCTACACCTTC
TRBD1	.	TRBV9	TRBJ2-1	CASSVDRGLVNEQFF	TGTGCCAGCAGCGTAGACAGGGGGTTGGTTAATGAGCAGTTCTTC
TRBD1	many	TRBV6-1	TRBJ2-3	CASSDRGLRDTQYF	TGTGCCAGCTCGGACAGGGGGCTGCGGGATACGCAGTATTTT
.	.	TRBV28	TRBJ2-2	CASSLPRATSRGELFF	TGTGCCAGCAGTTTACCGCGGGCAACCTCACGGGGGGAGCTGTTTTTT
.	many	TRBV4-3	TRBJ1-2	CASSQAPAYGYTF	TGCGCCAGCAGCCAAGCCCCAGCCTATGGCTACACCTTC
TRBD1	many	TRBV24-1	TRBJ2-7	CATRPGTGTYEQYF	TGTGCCACCAGACCCGGGACAGGAACCTACGAGCAGTACTTC
TRBD1	.	TRBV20-1	TRBJ1-5	CSAAHRTGRMGSNQPQHF	TGCAGTGCTGCCCATCGGACAGGGCGAATGGGGAGCAATCAGCCCCAGCATTTT
.	.	TRBV2	TRBJ2-7	CASRYPGPGRYEQYF	TGTGCCAGCAGGTACCCGGGCCCTGGACGCTACGAGCAGTACTTC
.	many	TRBV5-1	TRBJ2-3	CASSASGGISTDTQYF	TGCGCCAGCAGCGCAAGCGGTGGCATCAGCACAGATACGCAGTATTTT
TRBD2	.	TRBV2	TRBJ2-3	CASSDGAGGVNTQYF	TGTGCCAGCAGTGATGGGGCGGGGGGCGTAAATACGCAGTATTTT
.	many	TRBV28	TRBJ2-1	CASIPGINNEQFF	TGTGCCAGCATCCCGGGGATTAACAATGAGCAGTTCTTC